The 6 T cell receptor beta chains reported below all come from one sample, sequenced in a study of regulatory T cells in long-lasting Graves disease. Researchers made TCR beta libraries by using iRepertoire HTBI primers and running Arm-PCR on CDR3 regions. MiXCR, applied by TCRdb to the multiplex PCR reads, yields one record per CDR3 protein. The data show some 500,000 distinct CDR3 sequences, with around 16% seen just once and 20% to 30% held by the top ten. Time point in this sample: newly diagnosed GD, antithyroid drugs for less than 3 months. RNA extracted from PBMCs served as the sequencing template. These data also featured in a second study, about T cells in Graves' hyperthyroidism and ophthalmopathy.

Sequenced material: peripheral blood mononuclear cells (PBMCs), taken at new diagnosis, from a patient treated with antithyroid drugs. These receptors originate from a woman aged 40-60 years with Graves disease.

The table lists this clonotype with many counts. The rearrangement links TRBV28 to TRBJ2-3; D might be TRBD2 (7 bases). Germline CDR1 and CDR2: MDHEN and SYDVKM. V was shortened by 5 bases and J by 4 bases, with 13 bases between the two germline ends. The CDR3 consists of 14 residues. CDR3 DNA: TGTGCCAGCAGTGGTGGGGGGGGGCCAGATACGCAGTATTTT. This sequence encodes CASSGGGGPDTQYF.

Comments on this clonotype: This sequence may be a read error, since a much larger clone differs from it by one base. The chain couples TRBV5-6 to TRBJ2-5; D not certain. The CDR3 sequence is 15 residues long. Germline CDR1 and CDR2: SGHDT and YYEEEE. Deletions cut 4 bases from V and 7 bases from J, with 20 bases between. The CDR3 protein is CASSQLPAIWGTQYF. DNA of the CDR3: TGTGCCAGCAGCCAGCTTCCGGCAATCTGGGGGACCCAGTACTTC. The full variable domain, with the rest looked up from reference TRBV5-6 and TRBJ2-5, is DAGVTQSPTHLIKTRGQQVTLRCSPKSGHDTVSWYQQALGQGPQFIFQYYEEEERQRGNFPDRFSGHQFPNYSSELNVNALLLGDSALYLCASSQLPAIWGTQYFGPGTRLLVL.

The gene calls are TRBV2 and TRBJ1-1; 7 bases align to TRBD1. The CDR3 contains 12 residues. V dropped 8 bases and J dropped 5; count of bases not matched to a gene: 5. Germline values: CDR1 SNHLY, CDR2 FYNNEI. The CDR3 is CASQTGVTEAFF. The CDR3 nucleotides are TGTGCCAGCCAAACAGGGGTAACTGAAGCTTTCTTT.

This clonotype has only a few counts. J is TRBJ1-1 and V is TRBV10-2; 7 bases map to TRBD1. The CDR3 length is 13 residues. Per germline, CDR1 WSHSY and CDR2 SAAADI. Trimming removed 7 bases from V and 5 bases from J; junction bases left unmatched: 7. CDR3 sequence reads: CASMGTASTEAFF. The CDR3 bases are TGCGCCAGCATGGGGACAGCTAGTACTGAAGCTTTCTTT.

This clonotype was seen repeatedly, ten times or more. The chain carries TRBV12-3 or TRBV12-4 and TRBJ2-7; 9 positions agree with TRBD1. V trimming: 6 bases; J trimming: 6 bases; junction bases outside the gene matches: 9. CDR3 length: 14 amino acids. This CDR3 reads CASSLGTGNAEQYF. CDR3 DNA: TGTGCCAGCAGCCTCGGGACAGGGAACGCCGAGCAGTACTTC.

The table lists this clonotype with a few counts. Compared with germline, one end of the junction differs, possibly owing to a read error. The V call is TRBV28, the J call TRBJ1-1; D is possibly TRBD1 (5 bases). Germline V lookup: CDR1 MDHEN, CDR2 SYDVKM. This CDR3 has 11 residues. The CDR3, as DNA: TGTGTCACCACCCTGGACACTGAGGCTTTCTTT. As protein: CVTTLDTEAFF.